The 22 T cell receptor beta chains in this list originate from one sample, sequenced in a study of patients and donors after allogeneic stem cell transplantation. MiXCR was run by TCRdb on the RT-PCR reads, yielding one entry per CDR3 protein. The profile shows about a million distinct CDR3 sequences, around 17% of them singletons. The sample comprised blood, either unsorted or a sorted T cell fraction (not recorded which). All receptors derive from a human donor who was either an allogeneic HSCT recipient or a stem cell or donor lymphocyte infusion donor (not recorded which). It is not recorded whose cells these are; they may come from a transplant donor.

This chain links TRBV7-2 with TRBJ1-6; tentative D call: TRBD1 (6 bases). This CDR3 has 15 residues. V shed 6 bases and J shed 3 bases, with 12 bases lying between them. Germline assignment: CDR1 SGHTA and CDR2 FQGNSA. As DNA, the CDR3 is TGTGCCAGCAGGTACAAGGACAGCTATAATTCACCCCTCCACTTT. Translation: CASRYKDSYNSPLHF.

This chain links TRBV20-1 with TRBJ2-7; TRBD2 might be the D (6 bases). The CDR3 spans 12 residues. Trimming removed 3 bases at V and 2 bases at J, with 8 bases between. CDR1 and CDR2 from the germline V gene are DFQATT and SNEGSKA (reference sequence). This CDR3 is CSASRLAYEQYF. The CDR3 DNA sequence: TGCAGTGCTAGTAGACTAGCCTACGAGCAGTACTTC.

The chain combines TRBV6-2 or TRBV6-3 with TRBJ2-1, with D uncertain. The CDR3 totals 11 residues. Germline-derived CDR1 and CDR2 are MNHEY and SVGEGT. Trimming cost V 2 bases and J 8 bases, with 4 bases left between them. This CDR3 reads CASSYAYEQFF. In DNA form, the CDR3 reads TGTGCCAGCAGTTACGCGTATGAGCAGTTCTTC.

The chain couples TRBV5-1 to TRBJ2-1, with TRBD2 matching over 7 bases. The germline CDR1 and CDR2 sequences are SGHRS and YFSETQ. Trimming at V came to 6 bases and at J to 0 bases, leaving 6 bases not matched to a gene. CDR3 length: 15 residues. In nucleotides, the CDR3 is TGCGCCAGCACCTCTAGCGGTTTCTCCTACAATGAGCAGTTCTTC. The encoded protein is CASTSSGFSYNEQFF.

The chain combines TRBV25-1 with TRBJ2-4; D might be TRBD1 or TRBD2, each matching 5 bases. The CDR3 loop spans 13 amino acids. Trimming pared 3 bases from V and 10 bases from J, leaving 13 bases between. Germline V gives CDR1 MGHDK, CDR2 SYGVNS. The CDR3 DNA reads TGTGCCAGCAGTGAGGGTCCGGGGACGATTCAGTACTTC. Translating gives CASSEGPGTIQYF.

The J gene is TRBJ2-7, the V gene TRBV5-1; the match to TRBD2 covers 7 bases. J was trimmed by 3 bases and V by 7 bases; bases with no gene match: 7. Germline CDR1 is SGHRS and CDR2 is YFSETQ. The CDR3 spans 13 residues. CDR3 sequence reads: CASGRDLDYEQYF. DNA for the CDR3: TGCGCCAGCGGGAGGGACCTAGACTACGAGCAGTACTTC.

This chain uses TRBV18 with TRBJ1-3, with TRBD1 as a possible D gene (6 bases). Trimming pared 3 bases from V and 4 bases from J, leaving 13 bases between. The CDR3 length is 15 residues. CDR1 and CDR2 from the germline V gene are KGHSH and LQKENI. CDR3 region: CASSPLGTMGNTIYF. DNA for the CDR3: TGTGCCAGCTCACCGCTCGGGACAATGGGAAACACCATATATTTT.

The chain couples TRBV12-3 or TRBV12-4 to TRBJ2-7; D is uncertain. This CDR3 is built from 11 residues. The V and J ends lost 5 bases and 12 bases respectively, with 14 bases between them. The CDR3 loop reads CASSPGLLRYF. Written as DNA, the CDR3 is TGTGCCAGCAGTCCTGGCCTTCTAAGGTACTTC.

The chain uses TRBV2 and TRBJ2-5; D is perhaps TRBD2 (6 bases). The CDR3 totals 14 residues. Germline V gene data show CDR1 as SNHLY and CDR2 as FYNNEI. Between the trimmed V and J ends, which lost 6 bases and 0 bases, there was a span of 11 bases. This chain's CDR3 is CASSARGNQETQYF. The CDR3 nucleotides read TGTGCCAGCAGCGCCCGGGGGAACCAAGAGACCCAGTACTTC.

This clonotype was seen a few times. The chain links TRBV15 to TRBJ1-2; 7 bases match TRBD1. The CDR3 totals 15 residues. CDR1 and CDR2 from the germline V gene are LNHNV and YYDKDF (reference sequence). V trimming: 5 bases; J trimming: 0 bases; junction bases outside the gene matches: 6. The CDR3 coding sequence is TGTGCCACCAGCGTTCGACAGGGATCTAACTATGGCTACACCTTC. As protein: CATSVRQGSNYGYTF.

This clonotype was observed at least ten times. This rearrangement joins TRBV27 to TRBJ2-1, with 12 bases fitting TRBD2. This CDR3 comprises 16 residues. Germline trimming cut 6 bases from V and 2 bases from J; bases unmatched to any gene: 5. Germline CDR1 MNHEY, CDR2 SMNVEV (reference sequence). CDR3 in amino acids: CASRLTSGRTYNEQFF. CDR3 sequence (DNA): TGTGCCAGCAGACTAACTAGCGGGAGGACCTACAATGAGCAGTTCTTC.

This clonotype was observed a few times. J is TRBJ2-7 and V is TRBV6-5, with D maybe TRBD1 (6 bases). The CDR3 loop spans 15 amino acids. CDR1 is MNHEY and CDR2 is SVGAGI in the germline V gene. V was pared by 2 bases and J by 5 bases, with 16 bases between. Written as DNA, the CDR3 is TGTGCCAGCAGTTACCGACTCCGGGACACCCACGAGCAGTACTTC. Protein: CASSYRLRDTHEQYF.

The CDR3 spells CSATGLAGEHTDTQYF. CDR3 sequence (DNA): TGCAGTGCTACGGGACTAGCGGGAGAACACACAGATACGCAGTATTTT. This rearrangement joins TRBV20-1 to TRBJ2-3; 14 bases align to TRBD2. The CDR3 covers 16 residues. With V trimmed by 4 bases and J by 2 bases, 5 bases remained unmatched. Germline loops: CDR1 DFQATT, CDR2 SNEGSKA (reference sequence).

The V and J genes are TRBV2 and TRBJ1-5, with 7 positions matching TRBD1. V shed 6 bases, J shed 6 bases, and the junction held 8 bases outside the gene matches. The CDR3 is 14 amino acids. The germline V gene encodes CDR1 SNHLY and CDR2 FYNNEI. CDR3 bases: TGTGCCAGCAGCGCCGGGACAGTGTCTCAGCCCCAGCATTTT. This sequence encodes CASSAGTVSQPQHF.

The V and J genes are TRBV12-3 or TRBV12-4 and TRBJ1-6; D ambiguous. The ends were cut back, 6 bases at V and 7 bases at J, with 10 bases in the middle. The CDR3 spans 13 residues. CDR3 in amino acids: CASRRNKNSPLHF. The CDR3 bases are TGTGCCAGCAGACGGAATAAAAATTCACCCCTCCACTTT.

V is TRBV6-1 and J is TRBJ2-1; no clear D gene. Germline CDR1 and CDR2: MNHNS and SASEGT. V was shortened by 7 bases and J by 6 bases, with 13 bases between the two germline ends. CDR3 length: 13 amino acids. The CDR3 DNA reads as TGTGCCAGCACCGCGGCCCTGGGCAATGAGCAGTTCTTC. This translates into CASTAALGNEQFF.

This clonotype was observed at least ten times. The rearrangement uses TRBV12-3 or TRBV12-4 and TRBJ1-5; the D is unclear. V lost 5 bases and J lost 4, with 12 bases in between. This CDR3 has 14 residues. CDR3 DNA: TGTGCCAGCAGTCCTCGGACGGGAAATCAGCCCCAGCATTTT. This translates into CASSPRTGNQPQHF.

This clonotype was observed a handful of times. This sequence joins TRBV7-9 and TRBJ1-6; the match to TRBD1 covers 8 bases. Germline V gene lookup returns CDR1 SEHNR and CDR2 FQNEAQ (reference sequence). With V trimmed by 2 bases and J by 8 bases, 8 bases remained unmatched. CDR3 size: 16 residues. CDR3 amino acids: CASSLFRGRGDSPLHF. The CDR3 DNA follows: TGTGCCAGCAGCTTATTCAGGGGGCGCGGGGATTCACCCCTCCACTTT.

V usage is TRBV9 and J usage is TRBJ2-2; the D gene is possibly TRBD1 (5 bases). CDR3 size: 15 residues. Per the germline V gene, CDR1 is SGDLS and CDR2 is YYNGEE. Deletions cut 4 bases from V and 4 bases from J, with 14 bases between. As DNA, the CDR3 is TGTGCCAGCAGCACCTTAGACAGAACCACCGGGGAGCTGTTTTTT. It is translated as CASSTLDRTTGELFF.

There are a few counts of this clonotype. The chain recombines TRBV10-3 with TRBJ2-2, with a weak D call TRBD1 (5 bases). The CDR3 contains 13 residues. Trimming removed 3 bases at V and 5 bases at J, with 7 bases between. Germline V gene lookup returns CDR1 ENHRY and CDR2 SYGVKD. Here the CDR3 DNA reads TGTGCCATCAGTGACAGGGCGACCGGGGAGCTGTTTTTT. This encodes CAISDRATGELFF.

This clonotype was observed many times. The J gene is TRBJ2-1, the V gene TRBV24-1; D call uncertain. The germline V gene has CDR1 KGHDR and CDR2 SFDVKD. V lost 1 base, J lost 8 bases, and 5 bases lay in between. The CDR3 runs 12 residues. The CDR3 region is CATSDFNDEQFF. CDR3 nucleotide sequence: TGTGCCACCAGTGATTTTAACGATGAGCAGTTCTTC.

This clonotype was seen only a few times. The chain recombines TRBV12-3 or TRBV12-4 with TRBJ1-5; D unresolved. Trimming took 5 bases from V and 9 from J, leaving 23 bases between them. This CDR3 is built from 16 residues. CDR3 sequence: CASSLRAPKGSGPQHF. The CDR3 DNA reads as TGTGCCAGCAGTCTACGGGCCCCAAAGGGTTCGGGGCCCCAGCATTTT.